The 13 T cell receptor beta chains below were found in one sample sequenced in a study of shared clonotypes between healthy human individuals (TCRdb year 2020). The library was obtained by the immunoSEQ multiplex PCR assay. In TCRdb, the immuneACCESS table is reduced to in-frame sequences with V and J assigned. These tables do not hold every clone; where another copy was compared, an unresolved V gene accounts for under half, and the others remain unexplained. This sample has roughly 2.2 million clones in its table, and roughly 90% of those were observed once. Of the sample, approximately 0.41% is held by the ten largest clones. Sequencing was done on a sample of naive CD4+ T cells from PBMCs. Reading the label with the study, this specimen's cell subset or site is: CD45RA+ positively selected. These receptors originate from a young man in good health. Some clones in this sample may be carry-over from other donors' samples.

The CDR3 loop is CASSPTDSTDTQYF. CDR3 DNA sequence: TGTGCCAGCAGCCCGACAGATAGCACAGATACGCAGTATTTT. The chain is built from TRBV7-9 and TRBJ2-3; TRBD1 might be the D (5 bases). Trimming stripped 5 bases from V and 0 bases from J, with 9 bases between. From germline, CDR1 is SEHNR and CDR2 FQNEAQ (reference sequence). CDR3 size: 14 residues.

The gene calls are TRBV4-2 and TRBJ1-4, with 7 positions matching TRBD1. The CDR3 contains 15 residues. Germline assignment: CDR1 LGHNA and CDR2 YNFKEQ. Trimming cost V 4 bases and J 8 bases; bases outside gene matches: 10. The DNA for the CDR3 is TGTGCCAGCAGCCGCATAAGACAGGGTGGGGAAAAACTGTTTTTT. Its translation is CASSRIRQGGEKLFF.

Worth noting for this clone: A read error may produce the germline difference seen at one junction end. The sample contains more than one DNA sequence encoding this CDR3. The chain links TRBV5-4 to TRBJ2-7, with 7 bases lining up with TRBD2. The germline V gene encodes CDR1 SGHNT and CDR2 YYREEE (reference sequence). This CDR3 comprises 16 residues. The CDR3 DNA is TGTGCCAGCAGCTTGTCCCAGGCTAGCGGTTCCTATGAGCAGTACTTC. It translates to CASSLSQASGSYEQYF.

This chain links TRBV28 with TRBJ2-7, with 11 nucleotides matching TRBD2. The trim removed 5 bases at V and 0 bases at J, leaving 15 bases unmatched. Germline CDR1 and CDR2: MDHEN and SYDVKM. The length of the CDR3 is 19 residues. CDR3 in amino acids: CASSPPGTSGWRSSYEQYF. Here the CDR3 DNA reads TGTGCCAGCAGTCCACCCGGGACTAGCGGTTGGAGGAGCTCCTACGAGCAGTACTTC. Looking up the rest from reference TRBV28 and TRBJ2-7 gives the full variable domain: DVKVTQSSRYLVKRTGEKVFLECVQDMDHENMFWYRQDPGLGLRLIYFSYDVKMKEKGDIPEGYSVSREKKERFSLILESASTNQTSMYLCASSPPGTSGWRSSYEQYFGPGTRLTVT.

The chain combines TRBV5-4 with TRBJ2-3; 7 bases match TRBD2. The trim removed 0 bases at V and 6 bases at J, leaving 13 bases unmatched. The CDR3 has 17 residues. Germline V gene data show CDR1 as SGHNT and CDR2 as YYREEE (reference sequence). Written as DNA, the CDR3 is TGTGCCAGCAGCTTGGTAATAGCGGGTCCGATGATGGATACGCAGTATTTT. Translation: CASSLVIAGPMMDTQYF.

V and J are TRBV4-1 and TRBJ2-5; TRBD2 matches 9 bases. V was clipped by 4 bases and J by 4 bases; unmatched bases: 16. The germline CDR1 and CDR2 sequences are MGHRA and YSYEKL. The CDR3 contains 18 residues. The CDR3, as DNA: TGCGCCAGCAGCCCCCGGGAGGGCGGGAGGGCCGGGATAGAGACCCAGTACTTC. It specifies CASSPREGGRAGIETQYF.

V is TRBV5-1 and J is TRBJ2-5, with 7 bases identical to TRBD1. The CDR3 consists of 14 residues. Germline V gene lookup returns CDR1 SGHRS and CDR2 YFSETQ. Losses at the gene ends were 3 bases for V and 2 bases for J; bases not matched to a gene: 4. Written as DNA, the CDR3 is TGCGCCAGCAGCTCAGACAGGGTTCAAGAGACCCAGTACTTC. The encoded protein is CASSSDRVQETQYF.

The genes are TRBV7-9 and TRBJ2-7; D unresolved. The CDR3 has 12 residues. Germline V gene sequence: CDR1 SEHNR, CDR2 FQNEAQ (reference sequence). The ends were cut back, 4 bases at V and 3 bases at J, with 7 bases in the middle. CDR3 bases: TGTGCCAGCAGCTCCTCAAACTACGAGCAGTACTTC. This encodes CASSSSNYEQYF.

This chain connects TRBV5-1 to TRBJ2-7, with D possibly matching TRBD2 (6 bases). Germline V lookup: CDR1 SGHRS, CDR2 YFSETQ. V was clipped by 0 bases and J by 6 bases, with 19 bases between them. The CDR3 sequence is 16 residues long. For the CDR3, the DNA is TGCGCCAGCAGCTTGGGATCCGCGGGAATAGGACGCGAGCAGTACTTC. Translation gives CASSLGSAGIGREQYF. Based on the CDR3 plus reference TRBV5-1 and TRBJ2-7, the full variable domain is KAGVTQTPRYLIKTRGQQVTLSCSPISGHRSVSWYQQTPGQGLQFLFEYFSETQRNKGNFPGRFSGRQFSNSRSEMNVSTLELGDSALYLCASSLGSAGIGREQYFGPGTRLTVT.

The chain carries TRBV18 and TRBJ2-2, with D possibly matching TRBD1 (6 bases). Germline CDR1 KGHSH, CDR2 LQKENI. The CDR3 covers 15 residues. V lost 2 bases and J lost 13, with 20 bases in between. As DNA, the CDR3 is TGTGCCAGCTCACCAGGGTGGACAGCGGACGTAGGGCTGTTTTTT. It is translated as CASSPGWTADVGLFF. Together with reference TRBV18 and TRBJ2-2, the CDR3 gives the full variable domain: NAGVMQNPRHLVRRRGQEARLRCSPMKGHSHVYWYRQLPEEGLKFMVYLQKENIIDESGMPKERFSAEFPKEGPSILRIQQVVRGDSAAYFCASSPGWTADVGLFFGEGSRLTVL.

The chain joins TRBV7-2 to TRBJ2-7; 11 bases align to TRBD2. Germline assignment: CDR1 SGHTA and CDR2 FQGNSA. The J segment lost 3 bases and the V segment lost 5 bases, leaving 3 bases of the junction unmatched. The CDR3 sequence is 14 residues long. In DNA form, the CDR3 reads TGTGCCAGCAGCAAGACTAGCGGGGTCTACGAGCAGTACTTC. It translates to CASSKTSGVYEQYF. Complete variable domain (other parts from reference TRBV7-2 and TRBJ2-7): GAGVSQSPSNKVTEKGKDVELRCDPISGHTALYWYRQSLGQGLEFLIYFQGNSAPDKSGLPSDRFSAERTGGSVSTLTIQRTQQEDSAVYLCASSKTSGVYEQYFGPGTRLTVT.

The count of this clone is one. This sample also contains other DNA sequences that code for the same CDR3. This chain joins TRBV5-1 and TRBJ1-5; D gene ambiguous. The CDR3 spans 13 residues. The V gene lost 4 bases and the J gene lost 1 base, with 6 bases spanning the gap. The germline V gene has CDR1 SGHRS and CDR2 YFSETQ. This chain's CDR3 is CASSATSNQPQHF. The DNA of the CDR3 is TGCGCCAGCAGCGCAACCAGCAATCAGCCCCAGCATTTT.

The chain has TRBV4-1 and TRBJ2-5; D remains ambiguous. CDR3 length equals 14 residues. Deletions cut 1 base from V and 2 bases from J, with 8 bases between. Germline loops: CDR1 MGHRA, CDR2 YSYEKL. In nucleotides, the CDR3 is TGCGCCAGCAGCCAAGCGCGTCAGCAAGAGACCCAGTACTTC. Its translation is CASSQARQQETQYF.